This TCR beta chain was profiled in a study of T cell changes during pregnancy in multiple sclerosis. Sequencing used immunoSEQ multiplex PCR; TCRdb keeps in-frame clones, though not all of them. The sample yields roughly 40,000 clones, about 88% seen once. V was pared by 6 bases and J by 8 bases, with 10 bases of the junction left unmatched. CDR1 and CDR2 (germline): MNHEY, SMNVEV (reference sequence). This CDR3 spans 14 amino acids. This clonotype originated in a female donor with multiple sclerosis, enrolled in a pregnancy study. The genes are TRBV27 and TRBJ1-2, with 9 bases identical to TRBD1. Sequences were derived from CD4+ T cells from peripheral blood mononuclear cells, sampled in the first trimester of pregnancy. The chain's CDR3 is CASSPTGGVRGYTF. Here the CDR3 DNA reads TGTGCCAGCAGCCCTACAGGGGGCGTACGAGGCTACACCTTC.